This T cell receptor (beta chain) was obtained from a study of T-cell reconstitution after alpha-beta-depleted transplantation in children. This CDR3 comprises 14 residues. V shed 4 bases and J 6 bases; nucleotides not matched to a gene: 4. From germline, CDR1 is SGDLS and CDR2 YYNGEE. Unique molecular identifiers tagged the TCRbeta library. TCRdb fed the PCR reads into MiXCR, producing one record per CDR3 protein. This table holds 900,000 or so distinct CDR3 sequences, less than 20% found once. This sample comprised PBMCs, mostly from graft donor cells, obtained 360 days after TCRalphabeta/CD19-depleted stem cell transplant. The source is a male patient aged 10 to 17 who had a stem cell transplant for acute lymphoblastic leukemia, so the T cells may come from the graft donor. This chain uses TRBV9 with TRBJ1-3; 10 nucleotides match TRBD1. CDR3 sequence: CASSPGTGANTIYF. The CDR3 DNA reads as TGTGCCAGCAGCCCCGGGACAGGGGCAAACACCATATATTTT.